The rows below give T cell receptor beta chains drawn from one sample of a study of cytomegalovirus exposure and HLA in healthy donors. The repertoire was sequenced with immunoSEQ multiplex PCR; TCRdb's copy has only in-frame clones and lacks some. The repertoire has 150,000 to 200,000 clones, about three quarters of them found once; the top ten carry around 3%. Sequencing was done on a sample of PBMCs. The receptors stem from a female donor in good health and CMV-seronegative. Both conserved end residues are part of each CDR3. A D gene is named only where the DNA matches it firmly. Some rows mark clone size as missing; the rest say once, few, many or name a class of expanded clone.

v_gene	d_gene	j_gene	abundance	CDR3aa	CDR3nt
TRBV27	NA	TRBJ1-2	NA	CASIRGKSVAFNNYGYTF	TGTGCCAGCATCAGGGGTAAGTCGGTAGCCTTTAATAACTATGGCTACACCTTC
TRBV9	NA	TRBJ2-7	NA	CASSVDLGSSYEQYF	TGTGCCAGCAGCGTAGATTTAGGGAGCTCCTACGAGCAGTACTTC
TRBV6-4	NA	TRBJ1-2	few	CASSASQGNYGYTF	TGTGCCAGCAGTGCGAGTCAGGGTAATTATGGCTACACCTTC
TRBV19	TRBD2	TRBJ2-3	NA	CASSKREGVDTQYF	TGTGCCAGTAGTAAACGGGAGGGGGTCGATACGCAGTATTTT
TRBV5-1	NA	TRBJ2-5	once	CASGLEYQGGQETQYF	TGCGCCAGCGGGTTGGAATATCAGGGTGGACAAGAGACCCAGTACTTC
TRBV15	TRBD1	TRBJ2-1	once	CATSRVRDRLDNEQFF	TGTGCCACCAGCAGAGTTCGGGACAGACTTGACAATGAGCAGTTCTTC
TRBV30	TRBD2	TRBJ2-3	once	CAWSVNGEGQYF	TGTGCCTGGAGTGTAAATGGGGAGGGGCAGTATTTT
TRBV10-3	TRBD1	TRBJ1-1	few	CATQQGAEGTEAFF	TGTGCCACCCAACAGGGGGCAGAGGGCACTGAAGCTTTCTTT
TRBV11-3	TRBD2	TRBJ2-2	NA	CASSRQRDKTGELFF	TGTGCCAGCAGCCGCCAGCGGGATAAGACCGGGGAGCTGTTTTTT
TRBV6-6	NA	TRBJ1-1	few	CASSSQGVGAFF	TGTGCCAGCAGTTCCCAAGGGGTAGGAGCTTTCTTT
TRBV7-9	NA	TRBJ2-7	NA	CSSSRGPSEQYF	TGTTCCAGCAGCCGAGGGCCGAGCGAGCAGTACTTC
TRBV28	NA	TRBJ2-3	NA	CASSMAGSTDTQYF	TGTGCCAGCAGTATGGCAGGGAGCACAGATACGCAGTATTTT
TRBV6-5	TRBD1	TRBJ2-7	once	CASSYRTGYEQYF	TGTGCCAGCAGTTACAGGACAGGCTACGAGCAGTACTTC
TRBV6-5	NA	TRBJ1-6	NA	CASSYRTRYNSPLHF	TGTGCCAGCAGTTACAGGACTAGGTATAATTCCCCCCTCCACTTT
TRBV9	TRBD2	TRBJ2-7	NA	CASSVGGTSFHEQYF	TGTGCCAGCAGCGTAGGAGGGACTAGCTTCCACGAGCAGTACTTC
TRBV28	NA	TRBJ1-1	NA	CASRETVADTEAFF	TGTGCCAGCAGGGAGACAGTCGCGGACACTGAAGCTTTCTTT
TRBV4-2	NA	TRBJ2-3	few	CASSQFRERTYTQYF	TGTGCCAGCAGCCAATTCCGGGAACGCACATATACGCAGTATTTT
TRBV7-2	TRBD1	TRBJ1-2	NA	CASSLGQGGNYGYTF	TGTGCCAGCAGCCTAGGACAGGGGGGGAACTATGGCTACACCTTC
TRBV5-1	NA	TRBJ1-1	NA	CASSGFSETEAFF	TGCGCCAGCAGTGGATTCTCGGAGACTGAAGCTTTCTTT
TRBV2	NA	TRBJ1-2	NA	CASQRDTTYGYTF	TGTGCCAGCCAAAGGGACACAACTTATGGCTACACCTTC
TRBV7-6	TRBD2	TRBJ2-7	NA	CASSPEAGGPSYEQYF	TGTGCCAGCAGCCCAGAAGCGGGAGGACCCTCCTACGAGCAGTACTTC
TRBV6-6	TRBD2	TRBJ2-7	NA	CASSYGGSGRTHLF	TGTGCCAGCAGTTACGGTGGTAGCGGGAGGACCCACCTCTTC
TRBV28	NA	TRBJ1-1	NA	CASSPYNPNTEAFF	TGTGCCAGCAGTCCGTATAATCCTAACACTGAAGCTTTCTTT
TRBV19	TRBD2	TRBJ2-3	NA	CASSRSLAGSTDTQYF	TGTGCCAGTAGTCGGAGTCTAGCGGGAAGCACAGATACGCAGTATTTT
TRBV9	NA	TRBJ2-5	NA	CASSTSGAPGETQYF	TGTGCCAGCAGCACCTCAGGGGCCCCCGGGGAGACCCAGTACTTC
TRBV29-1	NA	TRBJ1-2	NA	CSVQIQGVGGYTF	TGCAGCGTTCAAATACAGGGCGTAGGTGGCTACACCTTC
TRBV5-1	NA	TRBJ1-2	NA	CASSEGPNYGYTF	TGCGCCAGCAGTGAGGGCCCTAACTATGGCTACACCTTC
TRBV19	TRBD2	TRBJ2-7	NA	CASSTPGLAGHYEQYF	TGTGCCAGTAGTACACCGGGACTAGCGGGGCACTACGAGCAGTACTTC
TRBV11-2	NA	TRBJ2-7	NA	CASSPGSGRIEQYF	TGTGCCAGCAGCCCCGGAAGCGGCCGGATCGAGCAGTACTTC
TRBV5-1	NA	TRBJ1-2	once	CASSSGQSYGYTF	TGCGCCAGCAGCTCCGGACAGAGCTATGGCTACACCTTC
TRBV10-3	TRBD1	TRBJ1-2	few	CAISDPDRVYGYTF	TGTGCCATCAGTGATCCCGACAGGGTGTATGGCTACACCTTC
TRBV19	TRBD1	TRBJ1-6	NA	CASSIEGTGLGNNSPLHF	TGTGCCAGTAGTATAGAGGGGACAGGGCTGGGGAATAATTCACCCCTCCACTTT
TRBV18	TRBD1	TRBJ1-4	NA	CASSPDGQGGEKLFF	TGTGCCAGCTCACCGGACGGACAGGGTGGCGAAAAACTGTTTTTT
TRBV5-5	NA	TRBJ1-2	NA	CASSLDQTVYGYTF	TGTGCCAGCAGCTTGGACCAAACGGTTTATGGCTACACCTTC
TRBV4-2	TRBD1	TRBJ2-7	NA	CASSQGGQGGSYEQYF	TGTGCCAGCAGCCAAGGGGGACAGGGGGGCTCCTACGAGCAGTACTTC
TRBV7-9	TRBD1	TRBJ2-7	NA	CASSLGQVYEQYF	TGTGCCAGCAGCCTTGGACAGGTCTACGAGCAGTACTTC
TRBV19	NA	TRBJ1-1	NA	CASSIGSSVNTEAFF	TGTGCCAGTAGTATAGGGAGCTCGGTGAACACTGAAGCTTTCTTT
TRBV28	NA	TRBJ1-2	once	CASREGQNYGYTF	TGTGCCAGCCGCGAGGGCCAAAACTATGGCTACACCTTC
TRBV6-1	TRBD1	TRBJ1-5	NA	CASSGQGGPSNQPQHF	TGTGCCAGCAGTGGGCAGGGGGGACCAAGCAATCAGCCCCAGCATTTT
TRBV30	TRBD1	TRBJ2-7	NA	CAWRDRDRGPEQYF	TGTGCCTGGAGGGACCGGGACAGGGGGCCCGAGCAGTACTTC
TRBV5-4	TRBD2	TRBJ2-2	NA	CASSFKIAGANTGELFF	TGTGCCAGCAGCTTCAAAATAGCGGGGGCGAACACCGGGGAGCTGTTTTTT
TRBV11-2	TRBD1	TRBJ2-1	few	CASSLGQGTHREQFF	TGTGCCAGCAGCCTAGGACAGGGGACCCACCGAGAGCAGTTCTTC
TRBV9	TRBD1	TRBJ1-4	NA	CASNMGQGRINTNEKLFF	TGTGCCAGCAACATGGGACAGGGTCGCATTAACACAAATGAAAAACTGTTTTTT
TRBV29-1	NA	TRBJ2-4	NA	CSVEKGGGTKNIQYF	TGCAGCGTTGAAAAGGGAGGGGGTACCAAAAACATTCAGTACTTC
TRBV29-1	NA	TRBJ2-3	NA	CSVEGGIRGSTDTQYF	TGCAGCGTTGAAGGGGGAATTAGGGGCTCGACAGATACGCAGTATTTT
TRBV7-4	TRBD1	TRBJ1-1	NA	CASSLGPRDSGEDTEAFF	TGTGCCAGCAGCTTAGGGCCCCGGGACAGTGGGGAGGACACTGAAGCTTTCTTT
TRBV19	TRBD1	TRBJ2-1	NA	CAAARDRDLDEQFF	TGTGCCGCAGCCCGGGACAGGGATCTGGATGAGCAGTTCTTC
TRBV7-3	TRBD1	TRBJ2-3	few	CASSQKRQGAQYF	TGTGCCAGCAGCCAAAAAAGACAGGGGGCGCAGTATTTT
TRBV4-3	NA	TRBJ2-2	NA	CASSQDSSTDTGELFF	TGCGCCAGCAGCCAAGATTCTAGCACAGACACCGGGGAGCTGTTTTTT
TRBV7-8	NA	TRBJ1-2	NA	CASSLAPDTLYGYTF	TGTGCCAGCAGCTTAGCGCCTGACACGCTCTATGGCTACACCTTC
TRBV11-2	NA	TRBJ1-5	NA	CASSLERNQPQHF	TGTGCCAGCAGCTTAGAACGGAATCAGCCCCAGCATTTT
TRBV7-8	NA	TRBJ2-2	NA	CASSWTGSNTGELFF	TGTGCCAGCAGCTGGACGGGGTCGAACACCGGGGAGCTGTTTTTT
TRBV2	NA	TRBJ1-1	NA	CASSGWQSTEAFF	TGTGCCAGCAGTGGGTGGCAGTCCACTGAAGCTTTCTTT
TRBV5-1	TRBD1	TRBJ2-6	NA	CASSSFWTGDWAGANVLTF	TGCGCCAGCAGCTCCTTCTGGACAGGGGACTGGGCTGGGGCCAACGTCCTGACTTTC
TRBV2	NA	TRBJ2-2	NA	CASLLTSTGELFF	TGTGCCAGCTTACTCACTAGCACCGGGGAGCTGTTTTTT